The 23 T cell receptor beta chains given below trace back to one sample, sequenced in a study of blood T cell repertoires in COVID-19 (dated by TCRdb to 2020 to 2021). Receptor amplification or capture employed the immunoSEQ multiplex PCR assay. The table was pulled from immuneACCESS by TCRdb, which kept in-frame rearrangements only. Such tables lose some clones; where checked, under half of the loss comes from unresolved V genes, and the rest has no known cause. The table for this sample lists tens of thousands of clones; 70% to 85% of them were counted only once. The ten largest clones take up more than 0.7% of the sample. Sequenced sample: peripheral blood. Receptors originate from a woman between 65 and 79 years old with acute or convalescent COVID-19.

The gene calls are TRBV9 and TRBJ2-3, with 9 nucleotides matching TRBD1. CDR3 length equals 15 residues. J was trimmed by 4 bases and V by 1 base; bases with no gene match: 4. Germline V gives CDR1 SGDLS, CDR2 YYNGEE. As DNA, the CDR3 is TGTGCCAGCAGCGTACGGACAGGGGTCGCAGATACGCAGTATTTT. This codes for CASSVRTGVADTQYF.

The chain couples TRBV3-1 (or the pseudogene TRBV3-2) to TRBJ2-1; no clear D gene. The CDR3 covers 11 residues. In germline, CDR1 is LGHDT, CDR2 YNNKEL (reference sequence). V shed 1 base and J shed 15 bases, with 10 bases lying between them. CDR3 amino acids: CASSQGQDWFF. The CDR3 bases are TGTGCCAGCAGCCAAGGGCAGGATTGGTTCTTC.

The chain combines TRBV7-2 with TRBJ2-3, with 11 bases matching TRBD2. Trimming took 4 bases from V and 3 from J; bases not matched to a gene: 6. The CDR3 covers 16 residues. Germline V gene lookup returns CDR1 SGHTA and CDR2 FQGNSA. CDR3 bases: TGTGCCAGCAGCTCGCTAGCGGGGGGCGGGACAGATACGCAGTATTTT. Protein: CASSSLAGGGTDTQYF.

The rearrangement joins TRBV10-2 to TRBJ1-5, with D possibly TRBD1 on 5 matching bases. CDR1 and CDR2 (germline): WSHSY, SAAADI. CDR3 length: 12 amino acids. V dropped 8 bases and J dropped 4 bases, with 9 bases sitting between them. CDR3 loop: CASREGNQPQHF. The CDR3 DNA sequence: TGCGCCAGCCGGGAGGGGAATCAGCCCCAGCATTTT.

This clone showed up just once. J is TRBJ2-3 and V is TRBV2; 12 positions agree with TRBD2. This CDR3 is built from 14 residues. Germline-derived CDR1 and CDR2 are SNHLY and FYNNEI. J was trimmed by 7 bases and V by 6 bases; bases with no gene match: 5. The CDR3 sequence: CASRPGLAGNTQYF. CDR3 sequence (DNA): TGTGCCAGCAGACCAGGACTAGCGGGGAATACGCAGTATTTT.

The chain has TRBV6-4 and TRBJ2-2, with 9 bases lining up with TRBD1. The V segment lost 6 bases and the J segment 1 base; nucleotides outside the gene matches: 3. CDR1 and CDR2 from the germline V gene are MRHNA and SNTAGT. This CDR3 region has 15 residues. Here the CDR3 DNA reads TGTGCCAGCAGCACGGGACAGGGGAACACCGGGGAGCTGTTTTTT. Amino acids: CASSTGQGNTGELFF.

The CDR3 region is CASGTLAGGPNEQFF. In nucleotides, the CDR3 is TGCGCCAGCGGAACACTAGCGGGAGGGCCCAATGAGCAGTTCTTC. The chain is built from TRBV4-1 and TRBJ2-1; 13 nucleotides align to TRBD2. With 8 bases clipped from V and 6 bases from J, the junction kept 7 bases outside the gene matches. The CDR3 contains 15 residues. Germline lookup yields CDR1 MGHRA and CDR2 YSYEKL.

The chain recombines TRBV7-3 with TRBJ2-7; TRBD2 agrees at 15 bases. CDR3 length: 15 residues. After removal of 3 bases from V and 4 bases from J, the junction contained 1 base not matched to a gene. Germline CDR1 is SGHTA and CDR2 is FQGTGA. CDR3 nucleotides: TGTGCCAGCAGCTTTGGGACTAGCGGGGGGTACGAGCAGTACTTC. This codes for CASSFGTSGGYEQYF.

The chain couples TRBV18 to TRBJ2-7; D perhaps matches TRBD1 (6 bases). Germline-derived CDR1 and CDR2 are KGHSH and LQKENI. This CDR3 comprises 12 residues. V lost 4 bases to trimming and J lost 4 bases, with 8 bases between them. CDR3 sequence reads: CASSRTGYEQYF. The CDR3 bases are TGTGCCAGCTCACGAACAGGGTACGAGCAGTACTTC.

The chain joins TRBV29-1 to TRBJ1-3; D not resolved. From germline, CDR1 is SQVTM and CDR2 ANQGSEA. V lost 4 bases and J lost 0, with 13 bases in between. The CDR3 length is 15 residues. CDR3 in DNA: TGCAGCGTTGTATCGAGAGTCACCTCTGGAAACACCATATATTTT. Protein product: CSVVSRVTSGNTIYF.

The chain has TRBV4-3 and TRBJ2-1, with 12 bases lining up with TRBD2. Germline V lookup: CDR1 LGHNA, CDR2 YSLEER. The CDR3 is 16 amino acids. V shed 1 base and J 6 bases; nucleotides not matched to a gene: 4. In DNA form, the CDR3 reads TGCGCCAGCAGCCAAGCCGGGACTAGCGGGTCCAATGAGCAGTTCTTC. It yields the protein CASSQAGTSGSNEQFF.

V and J are TRBV7-2 and TRBJ1-3; possible D gene TRBD1, 6 bases. The V end was cut by 2 bases, the J end by 0 bases, with 8 bases between. The CDR3 runs to 15 residues. Germline CDR1 and CDR2: SGHTA and FQGNSA. For the CDR3, the DNA is TGTGCCAGCAGCTTAAACAGGGACTCTGGAAACACCATATATTTT. It codes for CASSLNRDSGNTIYF. The variable domain in full, completed from reference TRBV7-2 and TRBJ1-3, reads GAGVSQSPSNKVTEKGKDVELRCDPISGHTALYWYRQSLGQGLEFLIYFQGNSAPDKSGLPSDRFSAERTGGSVSTLTIQRTQQEDSAVYLCASSLNRDSGNTIYFGEGSWLTVV.

The chain carries TRBV3-1 (or the pseudogene TRBV3-2) and TRBJ2-7; 7 bases agree with TRBD2. Trimming at V came to 0 bases and at J to 1 base, leaving 9 bases not matched to a gene. CDR3 size: 17 residues. Germline loops: CDR1 LGHDT, CDR2 YNNKEL (reference sequence). The DNA of the CDR3 is TGTGCCAGCAGCCAAGACCTACCTGGGGGGGTGTCCTACGAGCAGTACTTC. This codes for CASSQDLPGGVSYEQYF.

The V and J genes are TRBV18 and TRBJ2-2; 8 positions match TRBD1. CDR3 length equals 16 residues. J lost 0 bases, V lost 4 bases, and 4 bases had no gene match. CDR1 and CDR2 (germline): KGHSH, LQKENI. CDR3 in DNA: TGTGCCAGCTCACGTGGACAGGGAACGAACACCGGGGAGCTGTTTTTT. Translated: CASSRGQGTNTGELFF. The whole variable domain, remainder taken from reference TRBV18 and TRBJ2-2, is NAGVMQNPRHLVRRRGQEARLRCSPMKGHSHVYWYRQLPEEGLKFMVYLQKENIIDESGMPKERFSAEFPKEGPSILRIQQVVRGDSAAYFCASSRGQGTNTGELFFGEGSRLTVL.

CDR3 residues: CASSSGTNNRRPQHF. DNA of the CDR3: TGTGCCAGCAGTTCCGGGACTAATAACCGGAGGCCCCAGCATTTT. This sequence joins TRBV27 and TRBJ1-5, with D perhaps TRBD1 (5 bases). Trimming removed 4 bases from V and 9 bases from J, with 19 bases in between. The germline CDR1 and CDR2 sequences are MNHEY and SMNVEV (reference sequence). This CDR3 has 15 residues.

V is TRBV5-4 and J is TRBJ1-1; D is uncertain. The CDR3 sequence is 13 residues long. Per the germline V gene, CDR1 is SGHNT and CDR2 is YYREEE (reference sequence). The germline V and J ends were trimmed by 2 bases and 1 base, with 6 bases remaining between them. CDR3 region: CASSFEANTEAFF. In DNA, the CDR3 is TGTGCCAGCAGCTTTGAGGCGAACACTGAAGCTTTCTTT.

This chain joins TRBV7-2 and TRBJ1-4, with TRBD1 as a possible D gene (6 bases). Germline loops: CDR1 SGHTA, CDR2 FQGNSA. V was trimmed by 6 bases and J by 5 bases, leaving 13 bases between them. The CDR3 consists of 14 residues. The CDR3: CASSRGQPNEKLFF. CDR3 in DNA: TGTGCCAGCAGTCGTGGACAGCCGAATGAAAAACTGTTTTTT.

This chain connects TRBV5-6 to TRBJ1-6; TRBD1 is a possible D gene (5 bases). Germline loops: CDR1 SGHDT, CDR2 YYEEEE. This CDR3 is 15 amino acids long. V lost 4 bases and J 5 bases, leaving 13 bases between the germline ends. In DNA form, the CDR3 reads TGTGCCAGCAGCCGCCTGGACACGAATAATTCACCCCTCCACTTT. It is translated as CASSRLDTNNSPLHF.

The J gene is TRBJ2-1, the V gene TRBV7-9, with TRBD1 identical over 10 bases. Germline CDR1 is SEHNR and CDR2 is FQNEAQ (reference sequence). V lost 3 bases and J lost 12; bases outside the gene matches: 14. This CDR3 has 16 amino acids. The CDR3 DNA follows: TGTGCCAGCAGCTTTGGGACGGGACAGGGGAGTCGGTCGCAGTTCTTC. Protein: CASSFGTGQGSRSQFF.

The J gene is TRBJ2-1, the V gene TRBV14; D gene uncertain. This CDR3 has 15 amino acids. Germline V gene lookup returns CDR1 SGHDN and CDR2 FVKESK. V shed 1 base and J shed 0 bases, with 7 bases lying between them. CDR3 coding DNA: TGTGCCAGCAGCCAAGCCCCCAGCTCCTACAATGAGCAGTTCTTC. Translation: CASSQAPSSYNEQFF.

The chain couples TRBV7-8 to TRBJ1-5, with a tentative D call TRBD1 (6 bases). CDR1 and CDR2 (germline): SGHVS, FQNEAQ. CDR3 length: 14 residues. V was clipped by 5 bases and J by 3 bases, with 11 bases between them. The DNA for the CDR3 is TGTGCCAGCAGCCTAGGACAGAACAATCAGCCCCAGCATTTT. The encoded protein is CASSLGQNNQPQHF.

The V call is TRBV7-9, the J call TRBJ1-2; D may be TRBD1 (5 bases). The germline V gene has CDR1 SEHNR and CDR2 FQNEAQ (reference sequence). The V gene lost 5 bases and the J gene lost 4 bases, with 14 bases spanning the gap. This CDR3 has 14 residues. The chain's CDR3 is CASSLGFDSYGYTF. The CDR3 DNA is TGTGCCAGCAGCCTGGGATTCGACAGCTATGGCTACACCTTC.

V gene TRBV13 combines with J gene TRBJ2-1; 9 bases align to TRBD2. V lost 3 bases and J lost 6; bases outside the gene matches: 6. The CDR3 runs to 15 residues. Germline CDR1 PRHDT, CDR2 FYEKMQ (reference sequence). CDR3 DNA sequence: TGTGCCAGCAGCTTGGGCGGGAGGGCCCTCAATGAGCAGTTCTTC. Residues: CASSLGGRALNEQFF.